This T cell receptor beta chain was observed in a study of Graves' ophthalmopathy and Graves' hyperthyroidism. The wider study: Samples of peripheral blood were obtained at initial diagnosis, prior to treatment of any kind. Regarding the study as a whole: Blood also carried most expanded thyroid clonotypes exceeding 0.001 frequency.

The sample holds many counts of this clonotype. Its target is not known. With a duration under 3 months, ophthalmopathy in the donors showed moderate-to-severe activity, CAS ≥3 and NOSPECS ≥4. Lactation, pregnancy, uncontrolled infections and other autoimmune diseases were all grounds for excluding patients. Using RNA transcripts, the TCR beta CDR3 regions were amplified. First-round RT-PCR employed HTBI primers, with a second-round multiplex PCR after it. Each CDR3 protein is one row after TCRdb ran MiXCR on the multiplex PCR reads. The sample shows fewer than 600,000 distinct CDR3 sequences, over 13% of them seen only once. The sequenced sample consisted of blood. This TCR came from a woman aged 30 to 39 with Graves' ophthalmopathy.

The CDR3 here is CSAPRQGAETQYF. CDR3 DNA sequence: TGCAGTGCTCCACGACAGGGGGCAGAGACCCAGTACTTC. The chain joins TRBV20-1 to TRBJ2-5, with TRBD1 matching 10 bases. CDR3 length: 13 residues. CDR1 DFQATT and CDR2 SNEGSKA come from the germline V gene (reference sequence). Trimming cost V 5 bases and J 4 bases; bases outside gene matches: 4.